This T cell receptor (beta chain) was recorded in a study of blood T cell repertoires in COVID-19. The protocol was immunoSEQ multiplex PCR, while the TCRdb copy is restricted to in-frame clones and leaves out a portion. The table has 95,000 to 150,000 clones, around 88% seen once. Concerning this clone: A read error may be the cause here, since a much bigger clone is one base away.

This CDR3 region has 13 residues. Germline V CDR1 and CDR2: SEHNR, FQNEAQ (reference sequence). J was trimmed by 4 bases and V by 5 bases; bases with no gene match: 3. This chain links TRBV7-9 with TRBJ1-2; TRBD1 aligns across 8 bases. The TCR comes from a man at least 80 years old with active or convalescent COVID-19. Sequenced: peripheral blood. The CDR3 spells CASSPGQGYGYTF. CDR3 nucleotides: TGTGCCAGCAGCCCCGGACAGGGCTATGGCTACACCTTC.